Listed here are 2 T cell receptor beta chains from one sample, sequenced in a study of blood T cell repertoires in COVID-19. Profiled with immunoSEQ multiplex PCR; TCRdb holds only in-frame clones, not every one. The repertoire consists of hundreds of thousands of clones, with around nine tenths occurring once and the leading ten covering roughly 3%. Material for sequencing was peripheral blood. The receptors shown here come from a man aged 18 to 30 with active or convalescent COVID-19.

This clone has only one observation. This chain connects TRBV6-5 to TRBJ1-2; 11 bases line up with TRBD1. Germline V gene lookup returns CDR1 MNHEY and CDR2 SVGAGI. V lost 6 bases to trimming and J lost 6 bases; unmatched junction nucleotides: 0. The CDR3 spans 12 residues. CDR3 coding DNA: TGTGCCAGCAGGGGACAGGGGGATGGCTACACCTTC. This sequence encodes CASRGQGDGYTF.

This clone was picked up one time. V usage is TRBV7-2 and J usage is TRBJ2-3; TRBD1 is a possible D gene (5 bases). The CDR3 is 15 amino acids. The V end was cut by 5 bases, the J end by 3 bases, with 15 bases between. The germline CDR1 and CDR2 sequences are SGHTA and FQGNSA. CDR3 sequence reads: CASSAARQSTDTQYF. The CDR3 DNA reads TGTGCCAGCAGCGCGGCCCGACAGTCGACAGATACGCAGTATTTT.